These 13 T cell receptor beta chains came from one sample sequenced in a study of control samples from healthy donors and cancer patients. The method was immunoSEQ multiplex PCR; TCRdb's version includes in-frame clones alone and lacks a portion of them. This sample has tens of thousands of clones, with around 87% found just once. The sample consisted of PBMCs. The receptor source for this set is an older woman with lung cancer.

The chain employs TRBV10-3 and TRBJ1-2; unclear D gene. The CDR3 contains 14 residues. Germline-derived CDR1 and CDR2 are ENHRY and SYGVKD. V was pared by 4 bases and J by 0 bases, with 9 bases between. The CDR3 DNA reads TGTGCCATCAGTGCCCAGATTTCTAACTATGGCTACACCTTC. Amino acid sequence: CAISAQISNYGYTF.

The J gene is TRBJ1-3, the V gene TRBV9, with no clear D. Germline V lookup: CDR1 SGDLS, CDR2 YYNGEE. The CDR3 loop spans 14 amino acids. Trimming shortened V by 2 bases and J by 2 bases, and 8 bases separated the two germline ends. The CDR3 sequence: CASSVGNTGNTIYF. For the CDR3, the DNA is TGTGCCAGCAGCGTCGGGAATACTGGAAACACCATATATTTT.

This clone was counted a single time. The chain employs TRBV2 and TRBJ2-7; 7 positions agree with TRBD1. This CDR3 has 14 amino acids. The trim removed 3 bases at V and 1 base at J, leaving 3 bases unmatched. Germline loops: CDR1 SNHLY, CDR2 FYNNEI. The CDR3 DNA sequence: TGTGCCAGCAGTGATGACAGGGCATCCTACGAGCAGTACTTC. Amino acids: CASSDDRASYEQYF.

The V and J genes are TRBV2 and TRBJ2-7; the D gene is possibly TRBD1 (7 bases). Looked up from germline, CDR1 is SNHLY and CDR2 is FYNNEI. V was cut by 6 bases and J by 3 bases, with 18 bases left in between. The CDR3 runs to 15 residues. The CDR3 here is CASSGGQPLIYEQYF. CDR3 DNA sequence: TGTGCCAGCAGCGGGGGACAGCCGCTAATCTACGAGCAGTACTTC.

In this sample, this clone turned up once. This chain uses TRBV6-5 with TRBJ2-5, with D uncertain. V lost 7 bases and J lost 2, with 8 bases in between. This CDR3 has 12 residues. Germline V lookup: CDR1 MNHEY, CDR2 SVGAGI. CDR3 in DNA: TGTGCCAGCAATCTTTTACAAGAGACCCAGTACTTC. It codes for CASNLLQETQYF.

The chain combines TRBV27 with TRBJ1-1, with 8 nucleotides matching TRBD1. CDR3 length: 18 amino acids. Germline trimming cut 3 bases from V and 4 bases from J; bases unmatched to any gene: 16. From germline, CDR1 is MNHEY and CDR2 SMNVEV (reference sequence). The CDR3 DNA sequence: TGTGCCAGCAGTTTGTTCTTAGGCAGGGGGCAGGTCGGCACTGAAGCTTTCTTT. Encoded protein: CASSLFLGRGQVGTEAFF.

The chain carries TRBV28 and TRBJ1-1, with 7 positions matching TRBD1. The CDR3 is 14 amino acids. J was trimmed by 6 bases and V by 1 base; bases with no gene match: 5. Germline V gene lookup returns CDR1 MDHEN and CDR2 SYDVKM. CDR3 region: CASSLFTGTAEAFF. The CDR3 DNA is TGTGCCAGCAGTTTATTTACCGGGACAGCTGAAGCTTTCTTT.

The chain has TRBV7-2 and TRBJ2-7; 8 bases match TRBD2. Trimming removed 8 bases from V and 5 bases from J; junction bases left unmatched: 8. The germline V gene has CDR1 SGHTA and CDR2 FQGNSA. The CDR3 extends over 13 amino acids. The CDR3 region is CASPGGGQHEQYF. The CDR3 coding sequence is TGTGCCAGCCCCGGGGGGGGGCAACACGAGCAGTACTTC.

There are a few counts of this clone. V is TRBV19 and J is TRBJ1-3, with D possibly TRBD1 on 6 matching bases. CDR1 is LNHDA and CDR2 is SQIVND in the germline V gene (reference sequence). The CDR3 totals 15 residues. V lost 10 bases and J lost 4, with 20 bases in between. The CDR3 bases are TGTGCCACCAGGCCAACTCCAGGGGCAGGAAACACCATATATTTT. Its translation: CATRPTPGAGNTIYF.

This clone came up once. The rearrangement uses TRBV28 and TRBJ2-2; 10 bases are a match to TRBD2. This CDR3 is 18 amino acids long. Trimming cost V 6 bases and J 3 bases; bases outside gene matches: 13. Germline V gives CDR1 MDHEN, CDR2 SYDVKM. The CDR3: CASRGTSAPAGDTGELFF. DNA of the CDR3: TGTGCCAGCAGAGGGACTAGCGCCCCAGCGGGGGACACCGGGGAGCTGTTTTTT.

Written as DNA, the CDR3 is TGTGCCATCAGTGAGTCCGCCGGGGCGGGTGAAAAACTGTTTTTT. It is translated as CAISESAGAGEKLFF. V gene TRBV10-3 combines with J gene TRBJ1-4, with D possibly matching TRBD1 (5 bases). This CDR3 contains 15 residues. Germline lookup yields CDR1 ENHRY and CDR2 SYGVKD. The V end lost 0 bases, the J end lost 7 bases, and 12 bases lay between the germline ends.

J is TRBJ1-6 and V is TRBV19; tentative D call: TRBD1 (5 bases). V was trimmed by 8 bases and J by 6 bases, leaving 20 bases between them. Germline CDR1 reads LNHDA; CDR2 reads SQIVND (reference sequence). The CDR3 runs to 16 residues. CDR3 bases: TGTGCCAGTTGCCGCGGCCCGGCGGGGGGTAATTCACCCCTCCACTTT. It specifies CASCRGPAGGNSPLHF.

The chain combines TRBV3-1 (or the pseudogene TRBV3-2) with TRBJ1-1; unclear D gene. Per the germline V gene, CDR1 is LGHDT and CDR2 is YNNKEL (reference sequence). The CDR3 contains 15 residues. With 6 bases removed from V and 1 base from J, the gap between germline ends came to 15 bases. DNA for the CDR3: TGTGCCAGCAGTCAGTACTCATACTCGAACACTGAAGCTTTCTTT. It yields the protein CASSQYSYSNTEAFF.